The 4 T cell receptor beta chains below were found in one sample sequenced in a study of blood T cell repertoires in COVID-19. Measured with immunoSEQ multiplex PCR; TCRdb has only the in-frame clones, and not every one. In the table there are more than 80,000 clones, roughly 83% of which are singletons. Source material: peripheral blood. The receptors come from a man between 45 and 60 years old with active COVID-19.

This chain connects TRBV19 to TRBJ2-5; perhaps TRBD2 as D (6 bases). Germline loops: CDR1 LNHDA, CDR2 SQIVND (reference sequence). With 1 base removed from V and 5 bases from J, the gap between germline ends came to 11 bases. This CDR3 has 14 residues. CDR3 sequence: CASSIAGAEETQYF. DNA for the CDR3: TGTGCCAGTAGTATAGCGGGAGCTGAGGAGACCCAGTACTTC.

This clone is a singleton in its sample. This chain joins TRBV27 and TRBJ1-2; D not certain. Germline V gene lookup returns CDR1 MNHEY and CDR2 SMNVEV (reference sequence). Trimming took off 3 bases at V and 4 bases at J, with 12 bases between the two ends. The CDR3 runs 14 residues. The CDR3 loop is CASSLGPAGYGYTF. The CDR3 nucleotides read TGTGCCAGCAGTTTGGGTCCCGCGGGCTATGGCTACACCTTC.

V usage is TRBV7-2 and J usage is TRBJ2-4; TRBD2 matches 7 bases. Germline lookup yields CDR1 SGHTA and CDR2 FQGNSA. This CDR3 comprises 18 residues. V dropped 1 base and J dropped 0; count of bases not matched to a gene: 9. The DNA of the CDR3 is TGTGCCAGCAGCTTAGTGCCTAGCGGCCTTCTAGCCAAAAACATTCAGTACTTC. Its translation: CASSLVPSGLLAKNIQYF. Supplemented by reference TRBV7-2 and TRBJ2-4, the full variable domain reads GAGVSQSPSNKVTEKGKDVELRCDPISGHTALYWYRQSLGQGLEFLIYFQGNSAPDKSGLPSDRFSAERTGGSVSTLTIQRTQQEDSAVYLCASSLVPSGLLAKNIQYFGAGTRLSVL.

This chain uses TRBV19 with TRBJ1-5, with 8 nucleotides matching TRBD1. This CDR3 is built from 16 residues. CDR1 LNHDA and CDR2 SQIVND come from the germline V gene (reference sequence). V lost 3 bases and J lost 4; bases outside the gene matches: 8. CDR3 loop: CASSIIWTGPNQPQHF. The CDR3 DNA is TGTGCCAGTAGTATCATATGGACAGGGCCGAATCAGCCCCAGCATTTT.